This TCR beta chain was identified during a study of blood T cell repertoires in COVID-19. Clones were sequenced by immunoSEQ multiplex PCR, and TCRdb holds only the in-frame ones, with some missing. Found here are hundreds of thousands of clones, about nine tenths of them singletons; the top ten hold about 6%. This clonotype originated in a woman in her twenties or thirties with acute COVID-19. The sample consisted of PBMCs or T cells enriched from blood (not recorded which).

The CDR3 DNA sequence: TGCGCCAGCAGCCCGTCGGGGGCAGGGGGCACGGTGAACACTGAAGCTTTCTTT. Its protein is CASSPSGAGGTVNTEAFF. V and J are TRBV5-1 and TRBJ1-1; 8 bases line up with TRBD1. The CDR3 loop spans 18 amino acids. J was trimmed by 0 bases and V by 4 bases; bases with no gene match: 14. The germline CDR1 and CDR2 sequences are SGHRS and YFSETQ.